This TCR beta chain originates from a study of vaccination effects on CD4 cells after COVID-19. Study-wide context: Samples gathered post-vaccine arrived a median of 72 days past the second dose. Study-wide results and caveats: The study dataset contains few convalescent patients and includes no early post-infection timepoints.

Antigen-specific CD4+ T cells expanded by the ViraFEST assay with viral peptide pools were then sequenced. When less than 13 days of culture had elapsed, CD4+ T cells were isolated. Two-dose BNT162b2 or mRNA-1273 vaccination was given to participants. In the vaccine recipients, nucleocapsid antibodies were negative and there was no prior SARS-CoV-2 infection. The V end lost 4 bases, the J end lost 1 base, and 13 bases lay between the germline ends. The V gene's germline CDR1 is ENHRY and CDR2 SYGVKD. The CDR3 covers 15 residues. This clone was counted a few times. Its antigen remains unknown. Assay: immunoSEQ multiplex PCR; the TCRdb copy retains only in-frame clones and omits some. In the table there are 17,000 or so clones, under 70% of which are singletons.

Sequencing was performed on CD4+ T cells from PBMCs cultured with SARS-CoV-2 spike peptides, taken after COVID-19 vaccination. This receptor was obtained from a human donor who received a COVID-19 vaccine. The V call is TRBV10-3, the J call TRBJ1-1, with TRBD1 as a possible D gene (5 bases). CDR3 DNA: TGTGCCATCAGTGTAAGGGACTTGAAGAACACTGAAGCTTTCTTT. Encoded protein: CAISVRDLKNTEAFF.